This T cell receptor (beta chain) appears in the sequencing data of a study of shared clonotypes between healthy human individuals. V lost 5 bases, J lost 3 bases, and 10 bases lay in between. Looked up from germline, CDR1 is SGHNT and CDR2 is YENEEA. The CDR3 loop spans 13 amino acids. The study drew all its donors from Caucasian adults living in Nashville, Tennessee. Produced via immunoSEQ multiplex PCR; TCRdb's table is partial and in-frame only. Of 900,000 to 1,200,000 clones in the sample, about four fifths were seen once. The chain combines TRBV11-3 with TRBJ1-2, with unresolved D. Material: memory CD4+ T cells from PBMCs. Documented subset: CD45RA-negative fraction. This clonotype was obtained from a man younger than 30 in good health. Some clones in this sample may be carry-over from other donors' samples. CDR3 sequence: CASSPGPDYGYTF. The DNA of the CDR3 is TGTGCCAGCAGCCCTGGACCGGACTATGGCTACACCTTC.